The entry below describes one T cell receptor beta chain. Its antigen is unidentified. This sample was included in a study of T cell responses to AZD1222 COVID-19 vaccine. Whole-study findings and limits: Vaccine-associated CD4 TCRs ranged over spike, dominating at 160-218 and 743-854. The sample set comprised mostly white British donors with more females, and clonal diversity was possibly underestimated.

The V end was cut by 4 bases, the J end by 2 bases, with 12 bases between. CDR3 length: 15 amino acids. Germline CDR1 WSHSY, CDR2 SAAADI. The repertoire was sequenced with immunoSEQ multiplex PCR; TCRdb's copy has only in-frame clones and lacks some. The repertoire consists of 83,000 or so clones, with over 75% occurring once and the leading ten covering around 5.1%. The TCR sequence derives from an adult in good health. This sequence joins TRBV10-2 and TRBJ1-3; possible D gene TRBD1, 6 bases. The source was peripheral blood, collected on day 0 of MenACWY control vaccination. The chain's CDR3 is CASSGRAGAGNTIYF. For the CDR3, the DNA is TGCGCCAGCAGTGGGAGGGCAGGGGCTGGAAACACCATATATTTT.